The 17 T cell receptor beta chains reported below all come from one sample, sequenced in a study of response to subunit inactivated influenza vaccine. TCRdb redid the calling of the RT-PCR reads with MiXCR, one entry per CDR3 protein. The sample includes about 500,000 distinct CDR3 sequences, more than 15% seen only once; the top ten take 2.5% to 3.5%. The starting material was CD4+ T cells sorted from PBMCs, obtained less than 30 months after vaccination. The receptors come from a man between 50 and 70 years old who received an inactivated influenza vaccine.

Only a few counts were recorded for this clonotype. The V gene is TRBV5-5, the J gene TRBJ1-1; D ambiguous. CDR3 length: 12 amino acids. Germline assignment: CDR1 SGHKS and CDR2 YYEKEE (reference sequence). The ends were cut back, 3 bases at V and 0 bases at J, with 3 bases in the middle. The CDR3 reads CASSYLNTEAFF. The CDR3 bases are TGTGCCAGCAGCTACCTGAACACTGAAGCTTTCTTT.

In its sample, this clonotype was seen many times. The chain combines TRBV7-9 with TRBJ1-6; D is uncertain. The CDR3 is made up of 12 amino acids. V lost 6 bases to trimming and J lost 6 bases, with 6 bases between them. Germline V gives CDR1 SEHNR, CDR2 FQNEAQ (reference sequence). CDR3 in amino acids: CASSFSNSPLHF. The CDR3 DNA sequence: TGTGCCAGCAGTTTCTCTAATTCACCCCTCCACTTT.

The genes are TRBV11-3 and TRBJ2-1; 9 nucleotides match TRBD1. The CDR3 spans 14 residues. Germline V gives CDR1 SGHNT, CDR2 YENEEA. V lost 5 bases to trimming and J lost 6 bases; unmatched junction nucleotides: 5. The CDR3 DNA is TGTGCCAGCAGCACCGGGACAGGGTCCAATGAGCAGTTCTTC. Translating it yields CASSTGTGSNEQFF.

This clonotype was detected only a few times. The chain carries TRBV7-8 and TRBJ2-5; a possible D gene is TRBD2 (6 bases). V lost 4 bases to trimming and J lost 2 bases, with 17 bases between them. Germline assignment: CDR1 SGHVS and CDR2 FQNEAQ. The CDR3 runs to 16 residues. The CDR3 spells CASSSRLVLQQETQYF. CDR3 DNA: TGTGCCAGCAGCTCGAGACTAGTTCTGCAGCAAGAGACCCAGTACTTC.

This clonotype has only a few counts. The rearrangement uses TRBV20-1 and TRBJ2-7, with 12 bases fitting TRBD1. The CDR3 spans 15 residues. CDR1 DFQATT and CDR2 SNEGSKA come from the germline V gene (reference sequence). V lost 1 base to trimming and J lost 5 bases; unmatched junction nucleotides: 6. The CDR3 here is CSARVPGQGAHEQYF. CDR3 coding DNA: TGCAGTGCTAGAGTACCGGGACAGGGGGCCCACGAGCAGTACTTC.

The chain combines TRBV3-1 with TRBJ1-1, with TRBD1 matching 10 bases. Losses at the gene ends were 6 bases for V and 10 bases for J; bases not matched to a gene: 8. The CDR3 runs to 13 residues. Germline CDR1 and CDR2: LGHDT and YNNKEL (reference sequence). CDR3 sequence (DNA): TGTGCCAGCAGACAGGGACAGGGGAGTATAGCTTTCTTT. It yields the protein CASRQGQGSIAFF.

This chain connects TRBV20-1 to TRBJ1-2, with unresolved D. This CDR3 has 13 residues. Germline V gene lookup returns CDR1 DFQATT and CDR2 SNEGSKA (reference sequence). Deletions cut 0 bases from V and 7 bases from J, with 12 bases between. The CDR3 loop reads CSARDGPTTGYTF. The CDR3 DNA reads as TGCAGTGCTAGAGATGGGCCGACAACTGGCTACACCTTC.

The V call is TRBV7-9, the J call TRBJ1-1; TRBD1 is a possible D gene (6 bases). Germline lookup yields CDR1 SEHNR and CDR2 FQNEAQ (reference sequence). This CDR3 has 14 residues. V lost 1 base and J 4 bases, leaving 10 bases between the germline ends. In DNA, the CDR3 is TGTGCCAGCAGCTTAGTTGCAGGGGCCACTGAAGCTTTCTTT. It codes for CASSLVAGATEAFF.

This clonotype was seen many times. The gene calls are TRBV20-1 and TRBJ2-7, with 8 bases aligning to TRBD2. Per germline, CDR1 DFQATT and CDR2 SNEGSKA (reference sequence). V trimming: 4 bases; J trimming: 4 bases; junction bases outside the gene matches: 9. The CDR3 spans 14 residues. The CDR3 DNA reads as TGCAGTGCTACGTACCCAGCGGGAGTGTACGAGCAGTACTTC. It is translated as CSATYPAGVYEQYF.

This clonotype was seen a few times. The chain employs TRBV20-1 and TRBJ2-3, with TRBD2 matching 11 bases. Germline V gene lookup returns CDR1 DFQATT and CDR2 SNEGSKA (reference sequence). The length of the CDR3 is 17 residues. Unmatched junction bases numbered 8, after V lost 1 base and J lost 2 bases. CDR3 region: CSARVLPGLAVTDTQYF. Written as DNA, the CDR3 is TGCAGTGCTAGAGTTCTCCCGGGACTAGCGGTCACAGATACGCAGTATTTT.

The chain employs TRBV9 and TRBJ1-1; no firm D call. CDR1 and CDR2 from the germline V gene are SGDLS and YYNGEE. CDR3 length: 14 amino acids. Trimming took off 4 bases at V and 3 bases at J, with 13 bases between the two ends. The CDR3 protein is CASSRSGKDTEAFF. The CDR3 region has the DNA TGTGCCAGCAGCCGGTCCGGGAAAGACACTGAAGCTTTCTTT.

This chain links TRBV24-1 with TRBJ2-2; D remains ambiguous. Trimming shortened V by 4 bases and J by 1 base, and 9 bases separated the two germline ends. The CDR3 has 15 amino acids. Germline CDR1 and CDR2: KGHDR and SFDVKD. Here the CDR3 reads CATSEGGRNTGELFF. CDR3 DNA: TGTGCCACCAGTGAAGGTGGGCGGAACACCGGGGAGCTGTTTTTT.

V and J are TRBV10-2 and TRBJ2-7; 7 bases line up with TRBD1. Trimming took 3 bases from V and 5 from J; bases not matched to a gene: 7. Germline V gene data show CDR1 as WSHSY and CDR2 as SAAADI. The CDR3 consists of 14 residues. CDR3 nucleotides: TGCGCCAGCAGTGAAATAGGGGGCAGGAACGAGCAGTACTTC. This sequence encodes CASSEIGGRNEQYF.

This clonotype was detected only a few times. This chain connects TRBV10-3 to TRBJ1-2; TRBD1 matches at 9 bases. The V gene's germline CDR1 is ENHRY and CDR2 SYGVKD. This CDR3 comprises 14 residues. Unmatched junction bases numbered 9, after V lost 6 bases and J lost 7 bases. In DNA, the CDR3 is TGTGCCATCAGATCCTCGGACAGGGGAGGTGGCTACACCTTC. Its protein product is CAIRSSDRGGGYTF.

This sequence joins TRBV5-1 and TRBJ2-7, with D tentatively TRBD2 (5 bases). Germline V CDR1 and CDR2: SGHRS, YFSETQ. CDR3 size: 12 residues. The V gene lost 1 base and the J gene lost 5 bases, with 7 bases spanning the gap. The CDR3 region has the DNA TGCGCCAGCAGCTTGACCGGGAACGAGCAGTACTTC. Its translation: CASSLTGNEQYF.

The chain joins TRBV20-1 to TRBJ1-6; no definite D call. Germline values: CDR1 DFQATT, CDR2 SNEGSKA (reference sequence). With 6 bases removed from V and 7 bases from J, the gap between germline ends came to 19 bases. There are 15 residues in the CDR3. CDR3 amino acids: CSAPYAGPVNSPLHF. Here the CDR3 DNA reads TGCAGTGCCCCCTACGCCGGGCCGGTCAATTCACCCCTCCACTTT.

The sample holds a few counts of this clonotype. This chain joins TRBV6-5 and TRBJ2-4; D could derive from TRBD1 or TRBD2 (5 bases each). Germline CDR1 reads MNHEY; CDR2 reads SVGAGI. The germline V and J ends were trimmed by 11 bases and 4 bases, with 12 bases remaining between them. This CDR3 is 12 amino acids long. Here the CDR3 reads CAARDVKNIQYF. The DNA of the CDR3 is TGTGCCGCTAGGGACGTTAAAAACATTCAGTACTTC.